A single sample is the source of the 25 T cell receptor beta chains below, sequenced in a study of CD8 T cells in Susac syndrome. Random hexamers were used to reverse transcribe about 0.5 to 1 ug of RNA. TCRdb fed the immunoSEQ multiplex PCR reads into MiXCR, producing one record per CDR3 protein. The sample has some 150,000 distinct CDR3 sequences, approximately 94% seen once. Sequences were obtained from CD4+ T cells from PBMCs. These TCRs come from a human donor with Susac syndrome.

CDR3 coding DNA: TGCAGTGCTAGAGCCGCTCGCGGGAGGGCCCGGCCAGATACGCAGTATTTT. It translates to CSARAARGRARPDTQYF. The genes are TRBV20-1 and TRBJ2-3, with 9 bases aligning to TRBD2. Germline V gene data show CDR1 as DFQATT and CDR2 as SNEGSKA (reference sequence). V shed 1 base and J 4 bases; nucleotides not matched to a gene: 12. This CDR3 contains 17 residues.

The chain employs TRBV13 and TRBJ2-7, with D perhaps being TRBD1 or TRBD2 (5 bases each). This CDR3 is built from 14 residues. The V gene lost 5 bases and the J gene lost 0 bases, with 11 bases spanning the gap. Germline V lookup: CDR1 PRHDT, CDR2 FYEKMQ (reference sequence). As DNA, the CDR3 is TGTGCCAGCAGCCGAGGGGCTCCCTCCTACGAGCAGTACTTC. Protein product: CASSRGAPSYEQYF.

This chain connects TRBV5-1 to TRBJ2-7; 8 nucleotides agree with TRBD1. With V trimmed by 6 bases and J by 4 bases, 6 bases remained unmatched. This CDR3 spans 13 amino acids. CDR1 and CDR2 from the germline V gene are SGHRS and YFSETQ. The CDR3 nucleotides are TGCGCCAGCAACCGGGACAGGTCATACGAGCAGTACTTC. As protein: CASNRDRSYEQYF.

This clonotype was counted once. The chain combines TRBV5-1 with TRBJ2-3; 7 bases map to TRBD1. The CDR3 is 16 amino acids. The junction had 8 bases not matched to a gene; V was cut back by 4 bases and J by 0 bases. Germline-derived CDR1 and CDR2 are SGHRS and YFSETQ. CDR3 amino acids: CASSDELQGSTDTQYF. CDR3 DNA sequence: TGCGCCAGCAGCGACGAACTACAGGGGAGCACAGATACGCAGTATTTT. Filled out from reference TRBV5-1 and TRBJ2-3, the complete variable domain reads KAGVTQTPRYLIKTRGQQVTLSCSPISGHRSVSWYQQTPGQGLQFLFEYFSETQRNKGNFPGRFSGRQFSNSRSEMNVSTLELGDSALYLCASSDELQGSTDTQYFGPGTRLTVL.

The sample holds one count of this clonotype. This sequence joins TRBV7-2 and TRBJ1-2, with 12 positions matching TRBD1. V gave up 1 base and J gave up 7 bases; unmatched junction bases: 4. The CDR3 has 15 amino acids. CDR1 SGHTA and CDR2 FQGNSA come from the germline V gene. CDR3 residues: CASSLGGQGAGGYTF. As DNA, the CDR3 is TGTGCCAGCAGCTTAGGGGGACAGGGGGCAGGTGGCTACACCTTC.

The CDR3 loop is CSARSYTGVTGEQFF. The CDR3 DNA follows: TGCAGTGCTAGAAGCTACACAGGGGTCACAGGCGAGCAGTTCTTC. The V gene is TRBV20-1, the J gene TRBJ2-1; 7 bases agree with TRBD1. CDR3 length: 15 amino acids. CDR1 and CDR2 (germline): DFQATT, SNEGSKA (reference sequence). After removal of 2 bases from V and 10 bases from J, the junction contained 14 bases not matched to a gene.

The J gene is TRBJ2-7, the V gene TRBV12-3 or TRBV12-4, with a tentative D call TRBD2 (7 bases). There are 14 residues in the CDR3. Trimming took off 8 bases at V and 3 bases at J, with 17 bases between the two ends. CDR3: CASGEEGGIYEQYF. DNA of the CDR3: TGTGCCAGCGGGGAGGAGGGGGGGATCTACGAGCAGTACTTC.

This clonotype was seen only once. The chain uses TRBV28 and TRBJ2-1, with 10 bases aligning to TRBD2. The V gene's germline CDR1 is MDHEN and CDR2 SYDVKM. Trimming cost V 8 bases and J 4 bases; bases outside gene matches: 17. The CDR3 has 18 residues. CDR3 nucleotide sequence: TGTGCCAGCTATACTTGGGCCAGACTACTAGCGGGATACAATGAGCAGTTCTTC. This gives the protein CASYTWARLLAGYNEQFF.

Regarding this clonotype: Compared with germline, one end of the junction differs, possibly owing to a read error. The V and J genes are TRBV29-1 and TRBJ2-1, with 8 bases fitting TRBD2. CDR1 and CDR2 (germline): SQVTM, ANQGSEA. The CDR3 length is 12 residues. CDR3 loop: CSVETGTSRQVF. The CDR3 nucleotides read TGCAGCGTGGAAACCGGGACTAGTCGGCAGGTCTTC.

The J gene is TRBJ2-7, the V gene TRBV12-3 or TRBV12-4; 7 nucleotides align to TRBD1. After removal of 6 bases from V and 0 bases from J, the junction contained 8 bases not matched to a gene. This CDR3 has 15 residues. The CDR3 bases are TGTGCCAGCAGGACCGGGACAGATAGCTCCTACGAGCAGTACTTC. It specifies CASRTGTDSSYEQYF.

The chain employs TRBV15 and TRBJ1-2; D not resolved. The V and J ends lost 5 bases and 6 bases respectively, with 10 bases between them. The germline CDR1 and CDR2 sequences are LNHNV and YYDKDF (reference sequence). The CDR3 has 12 residues. Here the CDR3 reads CATSRAQNGYTF. CDR3 coding DNA: TGTGCCACCAGCCGAGCTCAAAATGGCTACACCTTC.

The rearrangement links TRBV18 to TRBJ2-6; D is perhaps TRBD2 (6 bases). Germline lookup yields CDR1 KGHSH and CDR2 LQKENI. V lost 3 bases, J lost 2 bases, and 8 bases lay in between. CDR3 length: 15 residues. CDR3 nucleotides: TGTGCCAGCTCACCTCCTAGCGCTGGGGCCAACGTCCTGACTTTC. Protein: CASSPPSAGANVLTF.

The rearrangement links TRBV3-1 to TRBJ1-1; possibly TRBD1 for D (5 bases). The V end lost 5 bases, the J end lost 11 bases, and 12 bases lay between the germline ends. The CDR3 loop spans 11 amino acids. Germline V gives CDR1 LGHDT, CDR2 YNNKEL (reference sequence). CDR3 sequence reads: CASSTSGGAFF. In DNA form, the CDR3 reads TGTGCCAGCAGCACCTCGGGGGGGGCTTTCTTT.

The gene calls are TRBV20-1 and TRBJ2-3, with D unresolved. Trimming took off 1 base at V and 6 bases at J, with 14 bases between the two ends. There are 14 residues in the CDR3. Germline assignment: CDR1 DFQATT and CDR2 SNEGSKA (reference sequence). For the CDR3, the DNA is TGCAGTGCTAGAGGAGCTGATAGCTGGGATACGCAGTATTTT. It translates to CSARGADSWDTQYF.

The chain uses TRBV20-1 and TRBJ2-1; no reliable D call. The germline CDR1 and CDR2 sequences are DFQATT and SNEGSKA (reference sequence). This CDR3 is built from 12 residues. V was pared by 1 base and J by 8 bases, with 9 bases between. CDR3 residues: CSARVQQYEQFF. CDR3 nucleotide sequence: TGCAGTGCTAGAGTACAGCAGTATGAGCAGTTCTTC.

The chain combines TRBV9 with TRBJ1-1, with D possibly being TRBD1 (6 bases). The CDR3 totals 15 residues. V lost 4 bases and J lost 3, with 16 bases in between. Germline-derived CDR1 and CDR2 are SGDLS and YYNGEE. The CDR3 loop is CASSPRGAGDTEAFF. CDR3 nucleotide sequence: TGTGCCAGCAGCCCCCGGGGAGCAGGGGACACTGAAGCTTTCTTT.

The chain has TRBV20-1 and TRBJ2-2, with 8 bases aligning to TRBD2. CDR1 and CDR2 (germline): DFQATT, SNEGSKA (reference sequence). Trimming removed 2 bases from V and 7 bases from J; junction bases left unmatched: 9. The CDR3 contains 15 residues. The CDR3 region has the DNA TGCAGTGCTAGACGTTCCGGGGGGGCAAACGGGGAGCTGTTTTTT. It translates to CSARRSGGANGELFF.

V usage is TRBV5-1 and J usage is TRBJ2-7, with 9 bases identical to TRBD1. Trimming took 4 bases from V and 3 from J; bases not matched to a gene: 5. Per germline, CDR1 SGHRS and CDR2 YFSETQ. CDR3 length: 14 residues. The CDR3 here is CASSRGQGRYEQYF. For the CDR3, the DNA is TGCGCCAGCAGCCGCGGACAGGGGCGCTACGAGCAGTACTTC.

V gene TRBV3-1 combines with J gene TRBJ1-6; D is possibly TRBD1 (5 bases). Trimming took 1 base from V and 10 from J, leaving 17 bases between them. Germline V gene sequence: CDR1 LGHDT, CDR2 YNNKEL (reference sequence). The CDR3 length is 16 residues. CDR3 nucleotide sequence: TGTGCCAGCAGCCAAGCCAAGAGGGGAGGGTGGTCACCCCTCCACTTT. It yields the protein CASSQAKRGGWSPLHF.

The rearrangement uses TRBV18 and TRBJ2-7; D is unclear. This CDR3 has 16 residues. Germline loops: CDR1 KGHSH, CDR2 LQKENI. V was pared by 2 bases and J by 0 bases, with 14 bases between. The CDR3 reads CASSPSTATSSYEQYF. The CDR3 DNA reads TGTGCCAGCTCACCATCCACAGCAACGAGCTCCTACGAGCAGTACTTC. The full variable domain, completed using reference TRBV18 and TRBJ2-7, is NAGVMQNPRHLVRRRGQEARLRCSPMKGHSHVYWYRQLPEEGLKFMVYLQKENIIDESGMPKERFSAEFPKEGPSILRIQQVVRGDSAAYFCASSPSTATSSYEQYFGPGTRLTVT.

The V call is TRBV20-1, the J call TRBJ2-3, with TRBD2 matching 9 bases. This CDR3 contains 15 residues. Germline CDR1 reads DFQATT; CDR2 reads SNEGSKA (reference sequence). V was pared by 1 base and J by 2 bases, with 4 bases of the junction left unmatched. The CDR3 DNA reads TGCAGTGCTAGAGGGGCTAGCGGGGACACAGATACGCAGTATTTT. This encodes CSARGASGDTDTQYF.

V gene TRBV5-4 combines with J gene TRBJ1-2; D is ambiguous. V shed 5 bases and J shed 2 bases, with 16 bases lying between them. CDR3 length: 15 residues. CDR1 and CDR2 (germline): SGHNT, YYREEE (reference sequence). Written as DNA, the CDR3 is TGTGCCAGCAGTACGGATCGGGTGCCGAACTATGGCTACACCTTC. It translates to CASSTDRVPNYGYTF.

CDR3 region: CASSRGGGYTEAFF. CDR3 in DNA: TGTGCCAGCAGCCGCGGGGGTGGGTACACTGAAGCTTTCTTT. The chain links TRBV14 to TRBJ1-1; TRBD1 might be the D (5 bases). Germline V CDR1 and CDR2: SGHDN, FVKESK. The CDR3 consists of 14 residues. The germline V and J ends were trimmed by 4 bases and 3 bases, with 12 bases remaining between them.

The rearrangement links TRBV15 to TRBJ2-5, with 7 bases fitting TRBD1. The CDR3 totals 16 residues. Germline values: CDR1 LNHNV, CDR2 YYDKDF (reference sequence). Losses at the gene ends were 0 bases for V and 4 bases for J; bases not matched to a gene: 8. In DNA form, the CDR3 reads TGTGCCACCAGCAGAGACCTGACAGGGAGAGGAGAGACCCAGTACTTC. It encodes CATSRDLTGRGETQYF.

This chain links TRBV23-1 with TRBJ1-1; D unresolved. TRBV23-1 is an ORF, with its function uncertain. Trimming shortened V by 11 bases and J by 5 bases, and 24 bases separated the two germline ends. The CDR3 contains 15 residues. CDR3 in DNA: TGCGCCCGAACGATAGGGTGGCCAATGACGACTGAAGCTTTCTTT. Protein: CARTIGWPMTTEAFF.